One and the same sample provided the 20 T cell receptor beta chains below, sequenced in a study of blood T cell repertoires in COVID-19. Repertoires were generated with immunoSEQ multiplex PCR, while TCRdb's copy carries only in-frame clones and drops some. The data contain approximately 50,000 clones, about 91% of them singletons. The material sequenced was peripheral blood. The receptors were sampled from a man aged 50 to 59 with active COVID-19.

J is TRBJ1-1 and V is TRBV9; tentative D call: TRBD1 (6 bases). Germline CDR1 is SGDLS and CDR2 is YYNGEE. The CDR3 runs to 14 residues. Trimming stripped 1 base from V and 9 bases from J, with 16 bases between. The CDR3 loop reads CASSVSNRVGKAFF. DNA of the CDR3: TGTGCCAGCAGCGTATCGAACAGGGTCGGAAAAGCTTTCTTT.

The rearrangement uses TRBV28 and TRBJ1-1, with TRBD1 matching 9 bases. The germline V gene has CDR1 MDHEN and CDR2 SYDVKM. V lost 5 bases to trimming and J lost 5 bases; unmatched junction nucleotides: 9. The CDR3 totals 15 residues. The CDR3 nucleotides read TGTGCCAGCAGTATTAACAGGGGGCTAGGTACTGAAGCTTTCTTT. Its protein is CASSINRGLGTEAFF. Together with reference TRBV28 and TRBJ1-1, the CDR3 gives the full variable domain: DVKVTQSSRYLVKRTGEKVFLECVQDMDHENMFWYRQDPGLGLRLIYFSYDVKMKEKGDIPEGYSVSREKKERFSLILESASTNQTSMYLCASSINRGLGTEAFFGQGTRLTVV.

This chain links TRBV4-1 with TRBJ2-2, with a weak D call TRBD1 (6 bases). With 4 bases removed from V and 3 bases from J, the gap between germline ends came to 15 bases. The CDR3 runs to 16 residues. Germline V gene lookup returns CDR1 MGHRA and CDR2 YSYEKL. The CDR3 spells CASSLGAGSYTGELFF. CDR3 bases: TGCGCCAGCAGCCTGGGGGCCGGGTCATACACCGGGGAGCTGTTTTTT.

The chain couples TRBV13 to TRBJ2-7; 10 bases agree with TRBD1. The CDR3 covers 14 residues. The V gene end was trimmed by 5 bases and the J gene end by 5 bases; junction bases not matched to a gene: 6. The germline V gene has CDR1 PRHDT and CDR2 FYEKMQ (reference sequence). CDR3 sequence: CASSDGQGGDEQYF. CDR3 DNA sequence: TGTGCCAGCAGCGATGGACAGGGGGGGGACGAGCAGTACTTC.

The V call is TRBV18, the J call TRBJ1-1; possibly TRBD1 for D (5 bases). The germline V gene has CDR1 KGHSH and CDR2 LQKENI. The ends were cut back, 3 bases at V and 1 base at J, with 12 bases in the middle. This CDR3 is built from 15 residues. The CDR3 spells CASSPTTDPNTEAFF. The CDR3 nucleotides are TGTGCCAGCTCACCGACGACAGACCCGAACACTGAAGCTTTCTTT.

V and J are TRBV18 and TRBJ2-7; maybe TRBD1 (6 bases). The germline gives CDR1 KGHSH, CDR2 LQKENI. CDR3 size: 19 residues. Trimming shortened V by 2 bases and J by 3 bases, and 26 bases separated the two germline ends. The CDR3 DNA reads as TGTGCCAGCTCACCAACATTATCATTTTGGGACACGCAATACTACGAGCAGTACTTC. As protein: CASSPTLSFWDTQYYEQYF.

V usage is TRBV7-6 and J usage is TRBJ2-3; 9 nucleotides line up with TRBD2. The V segment lost 4 bases and the J segment 0 bases; nucleotides outside the gene matches: 8. The CDR3 loop spans 17 amino acids. Germline assignment: CDR1 SGHVS and CDR2 FNYEAQ. DNA for the CDR3: TGTGCCAGCAGCTCATACTTAGCGGGGGACAGCACAGATACGCAGTATTTT. This sequence encodes CASSSYLAGDSTDTQYF.

The chain has TRBV4-1 and TRBJ2-1; TRBD2 aligns across 7 bases. V dropped 3 bases and J dropped 5; count of bases not matched to a gene: 7. CDR1 and CDR2 (germline): MGHRA, YSYEKL. The CDR3 contains 15 residues. CDR3: CASSQDGRPDNEQFF. Here the CDR3 DNA reads TGCGCCAGCAGCCAGGACGGGAGGCCTGACAATGAGCAGTTCTTC.

The chain carries TRBV29-1 and TRBJ2-1; 13 bases align to TRBD2. The CDR3 covers 13 residues. Germline V gene sequence: CDR1 SQVTM, CDR2 ANQGSEA. The J segment lost 6 bases and the V segment lost 4 bases, leaving 0 bases of the junction unmatched. CDR3 loop: CSVGTSGSNEQFF. CDR3 nucleotides: TGCAGCGTTGGGACTAGCGGGAGCAATGAGCAGTTCTTC.

This clone was counted only a few times. The gene calls are TRBV6-1 and TRBJ1-6; D gene ambiguous. Germline-derived CDR1 and CDR2 are MNHNS and SASEGT. The V and J ends lost 3 bases and 13 bases respectively, with 7 bases between them. The CDR3 runs to 11 residues. The CDR3 DNA follows: TGTGCCAGCAGTGAGGCTTCGCCCCTCCACTTT. Protein: CASSEASPLHF.

V gene TRBV2 combines with J gene TRBJ2-5, with 13 bases fitting TRBD2. CDR3 length: 15 amino acids. With 6 bases clipped from V and 4 bases from J, the junction kept 5 bases outside the gene matches. Germline CDR1 is SNHLY and CDR2 is FYNNEI. The CDR3 DNA reads TGTGCCAGCAGGGGGACTAGCGGGAAAGTAGAGACCCAGTACTTC. This gives the protein CASRGTSGKVETQYF.

This chain joins TRBV18 and TRBJ2-6, with 12 bases matching TRBD2. J was trimmed by 1 base and V by 3 bases; bases with no gene match: 1. Looked up from germline, CDR1 is KGHSH and CDR2 is LQKENI. This CDR3 has 17 amino acids. CDR3 bases: TGTGCCAGCTCACCTGGACTAGCGGGATCTGGGGCCAACGTCCTGACTTTC. Amino acids: CASSPGLAGSGANVLTF. The full variable domain, in which reference TRBV18 and TRBJ2-6 provide the parts outside the CDR3, is NAGVMQNPRHLVRRRGQEARLRCSPMKGHSHVYWYRQLPEEGLKFMVYLQKENIIDESGMPKERFSAEFPKEGPSILRIQQVVRGDSAAYFCASSPGLAGSGANVLTFGAGSRLTVL.

J is TRBJ1-1 and V is TRBV24-1, with a tentative D call TRBD1 (5 bases). V was pared by 3 bases and J by 6 bases, with 10 bases between. Germline V gene lookup returns CDR1 KGHDR and CDR2 SFDVKD. The length of the CDR3 is 13 residues. The CDR3 here is CATSDGARAEAFF. CDR3 sequence (DNA): TGTGCCACCAGTGATGGGGCAAGGGCTGAAGCTTTCTTT.

This clone occurred once. The chain links TRBV7-2 to TRBJ2-6; no firm D call. Trimming left V 5 bases short and J 3 bases short, with 8 bases between. This CDR3 has 14 residues. CDR1 is SGHTA and CDR2 is FQGNSA in the germline V gene. The CDR3 here is CASSVSGGANVLTF. As DNA, the CDR3 is TGTGCCAGCAGCGTTTCGGGTGGGGCCAACGTCCTGACTTTC.

The genes are TRBV9 and TRBJ2-5, with 12 bases lining up with TRBD2. Germline V gives CDR1 SGDLS, CDR2 YYNGEE. The CDR3 loop spans 17 amino acids. V lost 0 bases and J lost 5; bases outside the gene matches: 8. The CDR3 sequence: CASSVGLAGGLYETQYF. The CDR3 region has the DNA TGTGCCAGCAGCGTAGGGCTAGCGGGGGGGTTATACGAGACCCAGTACTTC.

J is TRBJ1-2 and V is TRBV30, with 10 bases fitting TRBD1. The germline CDR1 and CDR2 sequences are GTSNPN and SVGIG (reference sequence). The V and J ends lost 7 bases and 7 bases, in that order; junction bases with no gene match: 6. The length of the CDR3 is 12 residues. This CDR3 is CASMTGGFGYTF. The CDR3 DNA reads TGTGCCTCTATGACAGGGGGCTTTGGCTACACCTTC.

The gene calls are TRBV14 and TRBJ2-7, with a weak D call TRBD1 (6 bases). V was pared by 1 base and J by 2 bases, with 12 bases between. This CDR3 region has 15 residues. Per germline, CDR1 SGHDN and CDR2 FVKESK. CDR3 in amino acids: CASSQGYTGTYEQYF. For the CDR3, the DNA is TGTGCCAGCAGCCAAGGGTATACAGGGACCTACGAGCAGTACTTC.

V usage is TRBV6-5 and J usage is TRBJ2-3; 8 bases agree with TRBD1. The CDR3 contains 15 residues. Trimming took 6 bases from V and 3 from J; bases not matched to a gene: 8. Per germline, CDR1 MNHEY and CDR2 SVGAGI. The CDR3 loop is CASSGQGLATDTQYF. DNA for the CDR3: TGTGCCAGCAGCGGACAGGGTTTGGCGACAGATACGCAGTATTTT.

This clone is classed as medium-sized. The CDR3: CASSTGPYNSPLHF. CDR3 in DNA: TGTGCCAGCAGTACCGGTCCCTATAATTCACCCCTCCACTTT. The chain recombines TRBV6-5 with TRBJ1-6; D is unclear. CDR3 size: 14 residues. Between the trimmed V and J ends, which lost 5 bases and 2 bases, there was a span of 7 bases. Per the germline V gene, CDR1 is MNHEY and CDR2 is SVGAGI.

The chain is built from TRBV2 and TRBJ1-5, with TRBD1 identical over 7 bases. The junction had 10 bases not matched to a gene; V was cut back by 5 bases and J by 9 bases. CDR1 SNHLY and CDR2 FYNNEI come from the germline V gene. The CDR3 is 14 amino acids. The CDR3 here is CASSQGERMRPQHF. The CDR3, as DNA: TGTGCCAGCAGTCAGGGGGAGAGGATGAGGCCCCAGCATTTT.